This T cell receptor beta chain stems from a study of cytomegalovirus exposure and HLA in healthy donors. Use of 60 Vbeta and 13 Jbeta primers characterized the PCR. Data came from immunoSEQ multiplex PCR; TCRdb stores just in-frame clones and leaves some out. The data show roughly 190,000 clones, with about four fifths seen just once and more than 8.5% held by the top ten. V shed 5 bases and J 17 bases; nucleotides not matched to a gene: 11. The germline gives CDR1 SGDLS, CDR2 YYNGEE. There are 12 residues in the CDR3. The specimen was PBMCs. This receptor was taken from a woman in her forties or fifties in good health and CMV-seropositive. The rearrangement links TRBV9 to TRBJ1-4, with 8 nucleotides matching TRBD1. The CDR3 here is CASSDAGGPVFF. Written as DNA, the CDR3 is TGTGCCAGCAGTGATGCAGGGGGCCCCGTTTTTTTT. Supplemented by reference TRBV9 and TRBJ1-4, the full variable domain reads DSGVTQTPKHLITATGQRVTLRCSPRSGDLSVYWYQQSLDQGLQFLIQYYNGEERAKGNILERFSAQQFPDLHSELNLSSLELGDSALYFCASSDAGGPVFFGSGTQLSVL.